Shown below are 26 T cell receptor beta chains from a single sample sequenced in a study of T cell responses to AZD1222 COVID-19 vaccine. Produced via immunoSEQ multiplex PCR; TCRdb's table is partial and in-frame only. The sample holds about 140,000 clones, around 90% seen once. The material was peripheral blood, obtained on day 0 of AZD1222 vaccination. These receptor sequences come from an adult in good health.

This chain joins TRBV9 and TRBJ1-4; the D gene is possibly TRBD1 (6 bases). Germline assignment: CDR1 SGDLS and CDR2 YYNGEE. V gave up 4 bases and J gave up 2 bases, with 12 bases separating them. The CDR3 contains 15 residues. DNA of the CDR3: TGTGCCAGCAGCTTGACAGGTTGGACTAATGAAAAACTGTTTTTT. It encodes CASSLTGWTNEKLFF. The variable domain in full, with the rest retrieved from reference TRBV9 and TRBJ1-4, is DSGVTQTPKHLITATGQRVTLRCSPRSGDLSVYWYQQSLDQGLQFLIQYYNGEERAKGNILERFSAQQFPDLHSELNLSSLELGDSALYFCASSLTGWTNEKLFFGSGTQLSVL.

This CDR3 is CASGFGDSPLHF. CDR3 nucleotides: TGTGCCAGCGGTTTCGGCGATTCACCCCTCCACTTT. The J gene is TRBJ1-6, the V gene TRBV7-9, with unresolved D. The germline CDR1 and CDR2 sequences are SEHNR and FQNEAQ (reference sequence). Trimming cost V 8 bases and J 8 bases, with 10 bases left between them. The CDR3 is 12 amino acids.

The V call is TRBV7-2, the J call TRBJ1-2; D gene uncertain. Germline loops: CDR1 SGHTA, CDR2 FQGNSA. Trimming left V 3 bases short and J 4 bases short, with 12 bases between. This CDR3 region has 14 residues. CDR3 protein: CASSFKGVLYGYTF. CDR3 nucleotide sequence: TGTGCCAGCAGCTTCAAAGGAGTGCTCTATGGCTACACCTTC.

The CDR3 protein is CATSATGRKNTEAFF. The CDR3 nucleotides are TGTGCCACCTCAGCAACGGGACGGAAGAACACTGAAGCTTTCTTT. The chain has TRBV15 and TRBJ1-1, with D perhaps TRBD1 (5 bases). Germline V gene lookup returns CDR1 LNHNV and CDR2 YYDKDF (reference sequence). V dropped 8 bases and J dropped 1 base, with 17 bases sitting between them. The CDR3 loop spans 15 amino acids.

CDR3 residues: CASSWGLAGAGGEQYF. For the CDR3, the DNA is TGTGCCAGCAGTTGGGGACTAGCGGGGGCCGGGGGCGAGCAGTACTTC. The chain joins TRBV6-5 to TRBJ2-7, with 14 bases fitting TRBD2. V dropped 4 bases and J dropped 6; count of bases not matched to a gene: 8. The germline V gene encodes CDR1 MNHEY and CDR2 SVGAGI. This CDR3 comprises 16 residues.

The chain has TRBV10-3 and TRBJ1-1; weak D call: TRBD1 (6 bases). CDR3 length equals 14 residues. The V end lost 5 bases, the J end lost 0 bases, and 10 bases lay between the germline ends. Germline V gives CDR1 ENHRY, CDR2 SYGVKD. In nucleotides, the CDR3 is TGTGCCATCAGTCAGGGACACTTGAACACTGAAGCTTTCTTT. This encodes CAISQGHLNTEAFF.

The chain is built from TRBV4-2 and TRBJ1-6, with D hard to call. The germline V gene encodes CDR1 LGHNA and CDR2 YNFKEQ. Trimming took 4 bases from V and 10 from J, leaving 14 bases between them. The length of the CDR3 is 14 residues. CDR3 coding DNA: TGTGCCAGCAGCCTCTGGCCAGAGTCATCACCCCTCCACTTT. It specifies CASSLWPESSPLHF.

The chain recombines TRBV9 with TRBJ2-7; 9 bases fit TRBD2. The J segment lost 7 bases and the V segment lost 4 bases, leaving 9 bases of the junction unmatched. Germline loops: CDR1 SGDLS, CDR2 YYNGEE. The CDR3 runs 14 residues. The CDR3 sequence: CASSIGLARTEQYF. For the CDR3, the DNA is TGTGCCAGCAGCATCGGACTAGCGCGTACAGAGCAGTACTTC.

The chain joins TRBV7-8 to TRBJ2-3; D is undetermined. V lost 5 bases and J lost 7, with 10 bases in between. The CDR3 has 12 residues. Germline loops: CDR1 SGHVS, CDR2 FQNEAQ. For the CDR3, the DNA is TGTGCCAGCAGCCCCCGTGGCCATACGCAGTATTTT. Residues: CASSPRGHTQYF.

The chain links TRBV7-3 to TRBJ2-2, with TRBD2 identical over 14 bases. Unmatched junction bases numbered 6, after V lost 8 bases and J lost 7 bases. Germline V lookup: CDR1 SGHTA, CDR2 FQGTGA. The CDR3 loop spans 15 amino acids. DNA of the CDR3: TGTGCCAGCGGAGTCGGACTAGCGGGAGGCGGGGAGCTGTTTTTT. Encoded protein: CASGVGLAGGGELFF.

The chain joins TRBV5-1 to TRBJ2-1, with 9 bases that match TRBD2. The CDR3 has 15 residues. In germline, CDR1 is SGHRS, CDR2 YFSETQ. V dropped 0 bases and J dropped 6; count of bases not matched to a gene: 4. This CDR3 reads CASSLVSGSSNEQFF. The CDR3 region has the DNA TGCGCCAGCAGCTTGGTTAGCGGGAGTTCCAATGAGCAGTTCTTC.

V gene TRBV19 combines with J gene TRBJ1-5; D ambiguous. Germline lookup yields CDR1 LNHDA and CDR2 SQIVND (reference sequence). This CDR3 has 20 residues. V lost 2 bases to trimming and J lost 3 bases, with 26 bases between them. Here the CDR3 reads CASSISVTLGLTVSNQPQHF. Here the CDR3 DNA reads TGTGCCAGTAGTATATCGGTAACCCTCGGGCTCACCGTTTCCAATCAGCCCCAGCATTTT.

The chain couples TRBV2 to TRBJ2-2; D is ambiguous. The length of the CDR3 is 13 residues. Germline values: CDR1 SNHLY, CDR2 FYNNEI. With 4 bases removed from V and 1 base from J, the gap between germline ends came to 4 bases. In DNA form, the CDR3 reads TGTGCCAGCAGTGCCCAGAACACCGGGGAGCTGTTTTTT. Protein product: CASSAQNTGELFF.

The CDR3 region has the DNA TGTGCCAGCAGCTTAGACAGGTGGGTTGCTGAAGCTTTCTTT. Amino acid sequence: CASSLDRWVAEAFF. The gene calls are TRBV7-8 and TRBJ1-1; a possible D gene is TRBD1 (5 bases). This CDR3 has 14 amino acids. Germline V gene lookup returns CDR1 SGHVS and CDR2 FQNEAQ. Trimming took 1 base from V and 6 from J, leaving 12 bases between them.

CDR3 DNA sequence: TGTGCCAGCAGTTCACTGGACAGGGGGCTTGGGCAGCCCCAGCATTTT. It is translated as CASSSLDRGLGQPQHF. J is TRBJ1-5 and V is TRBV6-5; TRBD1 aligns across 11 bases. Germline V gives CDR1 MNHEY, CDR2 SVGAGI. V dropped 4 bases and J dropped 7; count of bases not matched to a gene: 9. This CDR3 is 16 amino acids long.

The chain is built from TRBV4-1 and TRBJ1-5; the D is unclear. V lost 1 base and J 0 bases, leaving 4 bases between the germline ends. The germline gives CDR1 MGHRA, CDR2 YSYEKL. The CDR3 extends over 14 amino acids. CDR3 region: CASSQGPSNQPQHF. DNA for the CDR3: TGCGCCAGCAGCCAAGGGCCTAGCAATCAGCCCCAGCATTTT.

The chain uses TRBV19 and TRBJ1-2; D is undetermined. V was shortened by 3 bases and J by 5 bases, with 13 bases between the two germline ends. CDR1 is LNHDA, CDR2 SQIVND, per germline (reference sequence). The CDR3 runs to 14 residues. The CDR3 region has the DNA TGTGCCAGTAGTATTGTCAGCGCCGAGTATGGCTACACCTTC. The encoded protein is CASSIVSAEYGYTF.

The CDR3 DNA follows: TGTGCCAGCAGCCGAGCGGGAGGTCCATTCTTC. It specifies CASSRAGGPFF. The chain links TRBV6-2 or TRBV6-3 to TRBJ2-1; 9 bases align to TRBD2. Trimming cost V 6 bases and J 16 bases; bases outside gene matches: 7. Per germline, CDR1 MNHEY and CDR2 SVGEGT. CDR3 length: 11 amino acids.

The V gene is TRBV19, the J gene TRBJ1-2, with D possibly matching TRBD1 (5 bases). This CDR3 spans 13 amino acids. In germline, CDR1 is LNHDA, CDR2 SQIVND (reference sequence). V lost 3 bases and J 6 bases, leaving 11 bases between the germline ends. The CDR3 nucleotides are TGTGCCAGTAGTATTAAGGGGAACAATGGCTACACCTTC. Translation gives CASSIKGNNGYTF.

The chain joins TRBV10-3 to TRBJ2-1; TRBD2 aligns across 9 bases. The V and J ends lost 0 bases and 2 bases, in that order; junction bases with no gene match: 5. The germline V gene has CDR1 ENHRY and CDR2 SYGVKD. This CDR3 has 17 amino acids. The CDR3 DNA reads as TGTGCCATCAGTGAGTCGATTCTAGCGGGGCCCTACAATGAGCAGTTCTTC. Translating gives CAISESILAGPYNEQFF.

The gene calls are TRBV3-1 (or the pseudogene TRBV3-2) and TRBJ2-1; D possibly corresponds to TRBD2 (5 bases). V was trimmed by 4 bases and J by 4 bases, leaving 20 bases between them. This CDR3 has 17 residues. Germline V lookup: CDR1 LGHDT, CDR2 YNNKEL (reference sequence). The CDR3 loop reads CASSPRVGEPPYNEQFF. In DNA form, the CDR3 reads TGTGCCAGCAGCCCGAGGGTCGGCGAACCCCCGTACAATGAGCAGTTCTTC.

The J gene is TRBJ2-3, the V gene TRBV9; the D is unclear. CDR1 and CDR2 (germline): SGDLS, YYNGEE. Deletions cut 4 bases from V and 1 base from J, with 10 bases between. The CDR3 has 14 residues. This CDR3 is CASSPRPRTDTQYF. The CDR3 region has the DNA TGTGCCAGCAGCCCGAGACCCCGCACAGATACGCAGTATTTT.

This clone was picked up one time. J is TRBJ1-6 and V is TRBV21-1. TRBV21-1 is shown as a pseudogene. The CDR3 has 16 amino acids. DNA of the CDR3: TGTGCCAGCAGCAAAACGTCCGGCCCGCCTAATTCACCCCTCCACTTT. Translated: CASSKTSGPPNSPLHF.

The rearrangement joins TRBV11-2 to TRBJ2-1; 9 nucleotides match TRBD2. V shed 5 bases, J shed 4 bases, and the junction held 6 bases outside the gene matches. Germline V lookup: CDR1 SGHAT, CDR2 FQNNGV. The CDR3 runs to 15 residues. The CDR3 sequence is CASSATSGIYNEQFF. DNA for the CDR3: TGTGCCAGCAGCGCGACTAGCGGCATTTACAATGAGCAGTTCTTC.

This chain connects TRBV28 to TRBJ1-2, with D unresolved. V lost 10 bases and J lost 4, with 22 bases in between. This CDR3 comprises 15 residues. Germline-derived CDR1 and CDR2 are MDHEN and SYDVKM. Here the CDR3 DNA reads TGTGCCACCCGCCCCCCCTCCGATGACTTCTATGGCTACACCTTC. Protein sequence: CATRPPSDDFYGYTF.

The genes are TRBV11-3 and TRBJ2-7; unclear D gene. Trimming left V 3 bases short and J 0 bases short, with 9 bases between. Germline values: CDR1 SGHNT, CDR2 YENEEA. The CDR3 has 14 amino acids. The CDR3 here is CASSFGRSSYEQYF. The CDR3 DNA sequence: TGTGCCAGCAGCTTCGGCAGGAGCTCCTACGAGCAGTACTTC.